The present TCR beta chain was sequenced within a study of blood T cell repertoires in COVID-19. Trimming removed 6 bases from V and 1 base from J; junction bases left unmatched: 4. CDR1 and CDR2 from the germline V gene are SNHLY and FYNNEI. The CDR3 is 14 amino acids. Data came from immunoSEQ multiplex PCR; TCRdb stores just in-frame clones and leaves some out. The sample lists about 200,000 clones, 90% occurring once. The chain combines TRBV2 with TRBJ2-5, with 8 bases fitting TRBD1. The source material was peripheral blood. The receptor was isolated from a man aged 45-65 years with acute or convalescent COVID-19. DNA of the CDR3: TGTGCCAGCAGCCAAGACAGGGGCCAAGAGACCCAGTACTTC. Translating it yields CASSQDRGQETQYF.